Listed below are T cell receptor beta chains from one sample, sequenced in a study. TCRdb used MiXCR to reprocess the 5' RACE reads, holding one entry per CDR3 protein. Of roughly 7,800 distinct CDR3 sequences detected, about a sixth appear once; the ten largest clones hold 3.5%. What was sequenced was memory CD4+ T cells sorted from blood. The receptors originated from a female donor with breast cancer. Each CDR3 is given with its conserved first and last residue. D genes are given only for firm matches.

>TRBD1|TRBV20-1
CSASRDREGADTQYF
>.|TRBV5-1
CASIGTQVPHEQFF
>TRBD2|TRBV27
CASRSFGGGSDTQYF
>.|TRBV30
CAWTRPRQGEQYF
>TRBD1|TRBV2
CGGGQDYNEQFF
>.|TRBV10-3
CATLPDGSNQPQHF
>TRBD1|TRBV29-1
CSVGDRATDTQYF
>.|TRBV25-1
CASGTSRTGELFF
>.|TRBV5-1
CASSLVPDEQFF
>.|TRBV5-1
CASSVLGGDYNEQFF
>.|TRBV7-7
CASILEWGTEAFF
>.|TRBV2
CASRDQYNSPLHF
>.|TRBV5-1
CASSLDVFTPLYEQYF
>TRBD1|TRBV7-2
CASSPQGAGQPQHF
>.|TRBV7-9
CASSLANSRNSPLHF
>.|TRBV4-2
CASSQQYSRAGRTEAFF
>TRBD2|TRBV14
CASSQDQMGLAGEETQYF
>.|TRBV5-5
CASSLGQSTEALF
>TRBD1|TRBV28
CATGQGGVETQYF
>.|TRBV2
CASSSWGLSNQPQHF
>TRBD1|TRBV5-1
CASSLVQGANEQFF
>.|TRBV27
CATTRQWDTDTQYF
>.|TRBV25-1
CASSESRRTDATNEKLFF
>.|TRBV7-2
CASSLEHGYYGYTF
>TRBD2|TRBV10-3
CAILRTSGTGELFF
>TRBD1|TRBV5-5
CASSLGQGTQPQHF
>.|TRBV2
CASNLDSNQPQHF
>TRBD2|TRBV29-1
CSVPSGGRAYNEQFF